This T cell receptor (beta chain) was retrieved from a study of CD8+CD57+ T cells in acquired aplastic anemia. Findings and limits, study-wide: Found in both controls and patients were around 29 CD8+ CDR3 sequences. Patients and controls were not found to differ significantly in CD8+ Simpson's diversity.

Patients sequenced had flow cytometry evidence of CD8+CD57+ cell expansion. Severe acquired aplastic anemia was present in every patient. By the time of blood sampling, patients had still received no therapy. Genomic DNA was employed as the template in profiling TCR beta VDJ and CDR3. TCRdb recomputed calls from the reads with MiXCR, one row per CDR3 protein. Here the sample spans approximately 200,000 distinct CDR3 sequences, roughly 53% being singletons. Remarks on this clonotype: Its antigen remains unidentified. Possible read error: a much larger clone is one base away. Since no conserved phenylalanine or tryptophan closes the CDR3, a read error is the likely cause.

The V end was cut by 6 bases, the J end by 8 bases, with 10 bases between. Germline-derived CDR1 and CDR2 are SNHLY and FYNNEI. This CDR3 comprises 11 residues. The receptor was isolated from a human donor with aplastic anemia. Sequenced: sorted CD4+, CD8+, or CD8+CD57+ T cells (not recorded which) from PBMCs. The J gene is TRBJ1-1, the V gene TRBV2; possibly TRBD1 for D (5 bases). The CDR3 DNA is TGTGCCAGCAGGCCCGGGGGGGAAGCTTTCTCT. It specifies CASRPGGEAFS.